This TCR beta chain was captured by sequencing in a study of blood T cell repertoires in COVID-19. The CDR3 has 14 residues. The germline V gene has CDR1 SGHNT and CDR2 YENEEA. Trimming took off 2 bases at V and 0 bases at J, with 8 bases between the two ends. TCRdb's table, derived via immunoSEQ multiplex PCR, lists solely in-frame clones and lacks some. The sample has about 20,000 clones; almost 90% are singletons. V usage is TRBV11-3 and J usage is TRBJ2-7; D is unclear. The sample was peripheral blood. This TCR came from a human donor in a cohort sampled during active COVID-19. CDR3 in amino acids: CASSLHPNSYEQYF. The CDR3 region has the DNA TGTGCCAGCAGCTTACATCCCAACTCCTACGAGCAGTACTTC.